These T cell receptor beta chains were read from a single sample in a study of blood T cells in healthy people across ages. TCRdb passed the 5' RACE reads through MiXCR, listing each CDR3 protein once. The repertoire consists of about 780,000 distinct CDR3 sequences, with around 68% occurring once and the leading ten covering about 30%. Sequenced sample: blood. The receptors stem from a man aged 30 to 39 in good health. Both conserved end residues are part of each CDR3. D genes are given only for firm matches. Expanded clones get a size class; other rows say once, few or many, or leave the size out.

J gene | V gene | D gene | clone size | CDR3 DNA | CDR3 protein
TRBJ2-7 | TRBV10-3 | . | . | TGTGCCATCAGCAACTCCTACGAGCAGTACTTC | CAISNSYEQYF
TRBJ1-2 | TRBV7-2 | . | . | TGTGCCAGCAGCTTAGACGGGGGGAGTTACTATGGCTACACCTTC | CASSLDGGSYYGYTF
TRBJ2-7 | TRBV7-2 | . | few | TGTGCCAGCAGCTTTACAACAAACTCCTACGAGCAGTACTTC | CASSFTTNSYEQYF
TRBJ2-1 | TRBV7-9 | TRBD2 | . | TGTGCCAGCAGCTCCCTGACTAGCGGGGAATTCAATGAGCAGTTCTTC | CASSSLTSGEFNEQFF
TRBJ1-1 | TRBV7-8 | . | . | TGTGCCAGCAGCTTATTGGCAGATTACACTGAAGCTTTCTTT | CASSLLADYTEAFF
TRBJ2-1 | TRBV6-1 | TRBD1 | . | TGTGCCAGCAGTCCCCTTTTGCAGGGGGTGTACAATGAGCAGTTCTTC | CASSPLLQGVYNEQFF
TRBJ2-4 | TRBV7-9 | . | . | TGTGCCAGCAGCTTAGGGGACTTGAACAACATTCAGTACTTC | CASSLGDLNNIQYF
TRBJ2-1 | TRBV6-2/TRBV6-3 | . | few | TGTGCCACCGAACAGGGAAGTGAGCAGTTCTTC | CATEQGSEQFF
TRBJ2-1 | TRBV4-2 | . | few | TGTGCCAGCAGCCAGGGAGGGGGGGCCTTCCGCTACAATGAGCAGTTCTTC | CASSQGGGAFRYNEQFF
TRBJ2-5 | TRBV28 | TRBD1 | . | TGTGCTAGCACCTTGGGACAGGGTATGAAAGAGACCCAGTACTTC | CASTLGQGMKETQYF
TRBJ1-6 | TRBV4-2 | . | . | TGTGCCAGCAGCCAAGCCCAACTTAATTCACCCCTCCACTTT | CASSQAQLNSPLHF
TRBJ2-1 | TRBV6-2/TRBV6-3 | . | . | TGTGCCAGCAGTCCGACGGTGAATGAGCAGTTCTTC | CASSPTVNEQFF
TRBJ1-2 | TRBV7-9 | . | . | TGTGCCAGCAGCTTAGTCTCGGGACCTTCTCCCAGCGGCTACACCTTC | CASSLVSGPSPSGYTF
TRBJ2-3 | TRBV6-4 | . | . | TGTGCCAGCAGTGACTCACCTAGCACAGATACGCAGTATTTT | CASSDSPSTDTQYF
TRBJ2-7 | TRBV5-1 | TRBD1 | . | TGCGCCAGCAGCTCCGTGATTCAGGGGGCGTACGAGCAGTACTTC | CASSSVIQGAYEQYF
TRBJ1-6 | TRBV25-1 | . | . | TGTGCCAGCAGCGCGCGGGGTTATAATTCACCCCTCCACTTT | CASSARGYNSPLHF
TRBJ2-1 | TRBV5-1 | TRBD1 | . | TGCGCCAGCACCCGTGCCGGGACAGGGGATAATGAGCAGTTCTTC | CASTRAGTGDNEQFF
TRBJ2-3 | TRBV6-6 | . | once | TGTGCCAGCAGTGCCCTCCCCCGTACGCAGTATTTT | CASSALPRTQYF
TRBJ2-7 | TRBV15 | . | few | TGTGCCACCAGCAGAGGGGATATTTCCTACGAGCAGTACTTC | CATSRGDISYEQYF
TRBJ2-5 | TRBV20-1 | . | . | TGCAGTGCTCTGGAGGGGCGGGAGACCCAGTACTTC | CSALEGRETQYF
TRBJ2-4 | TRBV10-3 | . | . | TGTGCCATCAGTGACGTTGGACCGGACATTCAGTACTTC | CAISDVGPDIQYF
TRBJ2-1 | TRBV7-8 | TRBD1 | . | TGTGCCAGCAGCTTAACAGGACAGGGCCAGCCCTACAATGAGCAGTTCTTC | CASSLTGQGQPYNEQFF
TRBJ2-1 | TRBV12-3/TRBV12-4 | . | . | TGTGCCAGCAGGGTTGCGGGCACCTACAATGAGCAGTTCTTC | CASRVAGTYNEQFF
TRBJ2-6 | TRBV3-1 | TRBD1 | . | TGTGCCAGCAGTCAGGGACAGGGGACTTCTGGGGCCAACATCCTGACTTTC | CASSQGQGTSGANILTF
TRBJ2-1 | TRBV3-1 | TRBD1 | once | TGTGCCAGCAGCTCCCGGGACAGGGCAGGGAATGAGCAGTTCTTC | CASSSRDRAGNEQFF
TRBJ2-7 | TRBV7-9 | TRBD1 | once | TGTGCCAGCAGCTTACTTTTGACAGGGGCCTCCTACGAGCAGTACTTC | CASSLLLTGASYEQYF
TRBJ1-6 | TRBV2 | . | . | TGTGCCAGCGCGGAGGGACGGATAAATTCACCCCTCCACTTT | CASAEGRINSPLHF
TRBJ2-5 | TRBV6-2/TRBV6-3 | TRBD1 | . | TGTGCCGGGTATGGTAACCGGGACAGTGGGCGAGAGACCCAGTACTTC | CAGYGNRDSGRETQYF
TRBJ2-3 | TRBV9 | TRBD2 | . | TGTGCCAGCAGCTCACGTTTAGCGGGGGGGGGAGATACGCAGTATTTT | CASSSRLAGGGDTQYF
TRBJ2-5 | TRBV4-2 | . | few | TGTGCCAGCAGCCAAGATAGGGGACCAAAAGAGACCCAGTACTTC | CASSQDRGPKETQYF
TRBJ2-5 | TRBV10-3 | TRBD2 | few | TGTGCCATCAGTCCCGGGGGGGAGATGGAGACCCAGTACTTC | CAISPGGEMETQYF
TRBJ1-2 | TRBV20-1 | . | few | TGCAGTGCTGTTAGCAACGCTAACTATGGCTACACCTTC | CSAVSNANYGYTF
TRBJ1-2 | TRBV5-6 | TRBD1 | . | TGTGCCAGCAGCTCCCCGGGACAGGGGATCTGTGGCTACACCTTC | CASSSPGQGICGYTF
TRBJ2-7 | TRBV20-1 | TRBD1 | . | TGCAGTGCCCCCCTTAGGGGGACAGGGAATTCCTACGAGCAGTACTTC | CSAPLRGTGNSYEQYF
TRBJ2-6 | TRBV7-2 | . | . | TGTGCCAGCAGCTTAGCTACCAGGCACGTCCTGACTTTC | CASSLATRHVLTF
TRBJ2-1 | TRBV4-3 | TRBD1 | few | TGCGCCAGCAGCCAGAGAGCCGGGACAGGATTCTACAATGAGCAGTTCTTC | CASSQRAGTGFYNEQFF
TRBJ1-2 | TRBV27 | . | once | TGTGCCAGCAGTTTATATCCCCAGGGGCCTTATAACTATGGCTACACCTTC | CASSLYPQGPYNYGYTF
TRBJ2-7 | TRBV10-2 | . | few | TGCGCCAGCAGTGATTTCCCTCTCCCCTACGAGCAGTACTTC | CASSDFPLPYEQYF